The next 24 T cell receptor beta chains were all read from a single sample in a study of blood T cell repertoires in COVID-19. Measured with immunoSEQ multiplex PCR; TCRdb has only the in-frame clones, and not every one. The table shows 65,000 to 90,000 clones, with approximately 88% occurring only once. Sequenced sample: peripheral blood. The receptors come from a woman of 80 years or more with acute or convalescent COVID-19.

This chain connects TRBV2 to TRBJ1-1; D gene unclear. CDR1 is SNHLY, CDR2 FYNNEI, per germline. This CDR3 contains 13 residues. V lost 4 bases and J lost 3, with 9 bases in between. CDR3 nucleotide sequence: TGTGCCAGCAGTGTCTCGGAGGACACTGAAGCTTTCTTT. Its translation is CASSVSEDTEAFF.

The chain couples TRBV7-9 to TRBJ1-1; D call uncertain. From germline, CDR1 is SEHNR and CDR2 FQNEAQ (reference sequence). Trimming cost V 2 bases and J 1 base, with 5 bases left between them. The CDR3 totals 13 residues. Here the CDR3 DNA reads TGTGCCAGCAGCTTACGGGGGAACACTGAAGCTTTCTTT. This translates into CASSLRGNTEAFF.

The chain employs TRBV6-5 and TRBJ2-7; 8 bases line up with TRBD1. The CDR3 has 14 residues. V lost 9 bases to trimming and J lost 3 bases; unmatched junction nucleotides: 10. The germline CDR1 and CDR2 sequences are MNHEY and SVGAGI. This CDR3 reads CASGDRDRFYEQYF. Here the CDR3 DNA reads TGTGCCAGTGGAGACCGGGACAGGTTCTACGAGCAGTACTTC.

The CDR3 is CASSGSRSGQGRINQPQHF. The CDR3 nucleotides read TGTGCCAGTAGTGGCAGTCGATCGGGACAGGGGCGAATCAATCAGCCCCAGCATTTT. The chain is built from TRBV19 and TRBJ1-5, with 10 bases matching TRBD1. From germline, CDR1 is LNHDA and CDR2 SQIVND (reference sequence). The CDR3 consists of 19 residues. With V trimmed by 5 bases and J by 3 bases, 16 bases remained unmatched.

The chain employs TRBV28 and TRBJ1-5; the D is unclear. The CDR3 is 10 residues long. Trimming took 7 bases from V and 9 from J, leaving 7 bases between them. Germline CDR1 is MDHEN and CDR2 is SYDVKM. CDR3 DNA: TGTGCCAGCAACTCACGGCCCCAGCATTTT. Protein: CASNSRPQHF.

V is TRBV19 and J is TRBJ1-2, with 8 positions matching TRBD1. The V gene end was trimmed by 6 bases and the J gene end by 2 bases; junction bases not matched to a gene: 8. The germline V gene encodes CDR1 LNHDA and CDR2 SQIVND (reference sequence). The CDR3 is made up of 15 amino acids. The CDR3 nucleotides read TGTGCCAGTAGCGTCAGGACAGGGTTGAACTATGGCTACACCTTC. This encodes CASSVRTGLNYGYTF.

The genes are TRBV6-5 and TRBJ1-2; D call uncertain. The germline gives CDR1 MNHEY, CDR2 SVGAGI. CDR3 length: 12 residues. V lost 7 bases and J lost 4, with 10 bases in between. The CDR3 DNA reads TGTGCCAGCACCGATCCAGGCTATGGCTACACCTTC. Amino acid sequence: CASTDPGYGYTF.

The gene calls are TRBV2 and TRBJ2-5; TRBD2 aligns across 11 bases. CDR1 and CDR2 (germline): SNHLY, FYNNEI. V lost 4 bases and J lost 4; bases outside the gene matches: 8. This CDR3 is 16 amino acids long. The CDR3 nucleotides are TGTGCCAGCAGTGCTGGGCTAGCGGGGGGCGCAGAGACCCAGTACTTC. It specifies CASSAGLAGGAETQYF.

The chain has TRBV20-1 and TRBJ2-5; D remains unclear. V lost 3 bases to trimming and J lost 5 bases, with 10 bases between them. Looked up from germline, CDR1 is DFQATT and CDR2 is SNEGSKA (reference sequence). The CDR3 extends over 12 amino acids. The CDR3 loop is CSASVQVETQYF. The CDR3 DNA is TGCAGTGCTAGTGTTCAGGTTGAGACCCAGTACTTC.

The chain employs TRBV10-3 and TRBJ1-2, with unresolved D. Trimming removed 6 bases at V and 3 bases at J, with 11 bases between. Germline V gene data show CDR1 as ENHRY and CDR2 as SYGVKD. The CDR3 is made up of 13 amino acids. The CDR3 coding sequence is TGTGCCATCAGCTTACAAGGAGACTATGGCTACACCTTC. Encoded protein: CAISLQGDYGYTF.

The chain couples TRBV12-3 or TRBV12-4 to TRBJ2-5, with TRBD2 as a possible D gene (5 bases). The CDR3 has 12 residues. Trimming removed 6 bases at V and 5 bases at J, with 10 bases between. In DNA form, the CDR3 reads TGTGCCAGCAGCCGGGGTAGGGAGACCCAGTACTTC. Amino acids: CASSRGRETQYF.

The CDR3 DNA reads as TGTGCCAGCAGCGTAGCTTCCAGTAATGAGCAGTTCTTC. Its translation: CASSVASSNEQFF. This sequence joins TRBV27 and TRBJ2-1; D call uncertain. This CDR3 contains 13 residues. V was trimmed by 6 bases and J by 7 bases, leaving 13 bases between them. Germline CDR1 and CDR2: MNHEY and SMNVEV (reference sequence).

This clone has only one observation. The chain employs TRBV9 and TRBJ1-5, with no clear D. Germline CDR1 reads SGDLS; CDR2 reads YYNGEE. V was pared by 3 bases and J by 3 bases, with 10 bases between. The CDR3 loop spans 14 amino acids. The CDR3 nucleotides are TGTGCCAGCAGCGCCGGGATCGCCAATCAGCCCCAGCATTTT. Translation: CASSAGIANQPQHF. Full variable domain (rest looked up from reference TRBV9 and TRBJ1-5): DSGVTQTPKHLITATGQRVTLRCSPRSGDLSVYWYQQSLDQGLQFLIQYYNGEERAKGNILERFSAQQFPDLHSELNLSSLELGDSALYFCASSAGIANQPQHFGDGTRLSIL.

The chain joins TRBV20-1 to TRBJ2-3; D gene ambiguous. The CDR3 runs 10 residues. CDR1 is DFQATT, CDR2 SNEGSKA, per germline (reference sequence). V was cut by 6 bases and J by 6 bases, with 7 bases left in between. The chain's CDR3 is CSAFRDTQYF. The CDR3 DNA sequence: TGCAGTGCATTTCGTGATACGCAGTATTTT.

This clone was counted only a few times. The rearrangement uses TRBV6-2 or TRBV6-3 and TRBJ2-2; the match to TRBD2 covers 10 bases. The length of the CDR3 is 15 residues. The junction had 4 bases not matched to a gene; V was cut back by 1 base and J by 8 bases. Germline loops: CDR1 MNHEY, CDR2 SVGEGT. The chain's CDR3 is CASSYLASGSGELFF. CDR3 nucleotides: TGTGCCAGCAGTTACTTAGCTAGCGGGAGTGGGGAGCTGTTTTTT.

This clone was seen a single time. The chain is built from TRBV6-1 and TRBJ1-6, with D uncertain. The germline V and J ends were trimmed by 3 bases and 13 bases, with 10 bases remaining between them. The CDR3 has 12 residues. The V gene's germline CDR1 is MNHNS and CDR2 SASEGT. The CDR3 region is CASSDGRTPLHF. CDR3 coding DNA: TGTGCCAGCAGTGATGGGAGGACTCCCCTCCACTTT.

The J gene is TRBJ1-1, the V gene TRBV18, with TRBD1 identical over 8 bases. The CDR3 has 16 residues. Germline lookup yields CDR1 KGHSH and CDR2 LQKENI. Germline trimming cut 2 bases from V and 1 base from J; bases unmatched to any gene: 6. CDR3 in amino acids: CASSPSGGDWNTEAFF. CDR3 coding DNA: TGTGCCAGCTCACCATCAGGGGGCGATTGGAACACTGAAGCTTTCTTT.

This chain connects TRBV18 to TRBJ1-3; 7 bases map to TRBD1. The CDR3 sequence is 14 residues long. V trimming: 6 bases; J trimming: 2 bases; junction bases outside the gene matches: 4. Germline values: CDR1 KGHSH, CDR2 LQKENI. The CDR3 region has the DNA TGTGCCAGCTCTCCTGACAGGGCTGGAAACACCATATATTTT. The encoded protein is CASSPDRAGNTIYF.

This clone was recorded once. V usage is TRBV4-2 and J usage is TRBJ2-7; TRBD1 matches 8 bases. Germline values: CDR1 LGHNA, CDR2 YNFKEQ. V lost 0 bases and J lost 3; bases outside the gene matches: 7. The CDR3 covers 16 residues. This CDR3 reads CASSQDETGDFYEQYF. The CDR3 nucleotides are TGTGCCAGCAGCCAAGACGAGACAGGGGACTTCTACGAGCAGTACTTC.

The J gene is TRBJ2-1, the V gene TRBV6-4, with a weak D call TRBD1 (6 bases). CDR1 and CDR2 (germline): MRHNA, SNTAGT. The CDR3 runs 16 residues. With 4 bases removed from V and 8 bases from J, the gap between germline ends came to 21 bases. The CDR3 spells CASSVHRVPSYDEQFF. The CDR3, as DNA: TGTGCCAGCAGTGTTCACAGGGTTCCTAGTTACGATGAGCAGTTCTTC.

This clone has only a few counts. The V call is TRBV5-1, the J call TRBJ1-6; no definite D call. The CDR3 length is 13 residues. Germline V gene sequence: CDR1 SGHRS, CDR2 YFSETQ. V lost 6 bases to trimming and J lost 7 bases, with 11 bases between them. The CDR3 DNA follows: TGCGCCAGCAACGACGGAGGGAATTCACCCCTCCACTTT. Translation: CASNDGGNSPLHF.

In nucleotides, the CDR3 is TGTGCCAGCAGATTACCCGGGACAGGGGCCCAAGCTAACTATGGCTACACCTTC. It codes for CASRLPGTGAQANYGYTF. The rearrangement joins TRBV6-4 to TRBJ1-2, with 10 bases lining up with TRBD1. Unmatched junction bases numbered 13, after V lost 6 bases and J lost 0 bases. This CDR3 region has 18 residues. The germline gives CDR1 MRHNA, CDR2 SNTAGT.

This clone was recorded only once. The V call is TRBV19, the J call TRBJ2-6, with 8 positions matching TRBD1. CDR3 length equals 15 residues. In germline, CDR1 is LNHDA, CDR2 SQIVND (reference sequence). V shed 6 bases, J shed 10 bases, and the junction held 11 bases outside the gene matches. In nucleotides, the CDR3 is TGTGCCAGTAGCCTGACACAGGGGGTACGTAACGTCCTGACTTTC. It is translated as CASSLTQGVRNVLTF. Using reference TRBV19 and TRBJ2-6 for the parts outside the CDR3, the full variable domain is DGGITQSPKYLFRKEGQNVTLSCEQNLNHDAMYWYRQDPGQGLRLIYYSQIVNDFQKGDIAEGYSVSREKKESFPLTVTSAQKNPTAFYLCASSLTQGVRNVLTFGAGSRLTVL.

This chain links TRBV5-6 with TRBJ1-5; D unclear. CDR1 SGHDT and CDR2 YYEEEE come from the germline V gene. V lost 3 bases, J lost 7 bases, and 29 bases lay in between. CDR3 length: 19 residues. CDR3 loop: CASSSGGSSTWSLRQPQHF. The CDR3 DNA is TGTGCCAGCAGCTCGGGAGGCTCCTCTACGTGGTCCCTGAGGCAGCCCCAGCATTTT. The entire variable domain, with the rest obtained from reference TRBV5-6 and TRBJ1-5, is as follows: DAGVTQSPTHLIKTRGQQVTLRCSPKSGHDTVSWYQQALGQGPQFIFQYYEEEERQRGNFPDRFSGHQFPNYSSELNVNALLLGDSALYLCASSSGGSSTWSLRQPQHFGDGTRLSIL.